The next 5 T cell receptor beta chains were all read from a single sample in a study of somatic mutations in cytotoxic T cells in rheumatoid arthritis. Using immunoSEQ multiplex PCR, the repertoire was profiled, and TCRdb retains in-frame clones only, with some absent. The sample comprises approximately 9,600 clones, 85% of which are singletons, and about 7.6% rests with the top ten. The material sequenced was CD8+ T cells sorted from blood. The receptor set was obtained from an adult with rheumatoid arthritis.

V is TRBV15 and J is TRBJ2-5; the D gene could be TRBD1 or TRBD2 (6 bases each). Trimming pared 3 bases from V and 5 bases from J, leaving 19 bases between. Germline V gene sequence: CDR1 LNHNV, CDR2 YYDKDF (reference sequence). The CDR3 is 16 residues long. The CDR3 sequence: CATSRGAGTREETQYF. Written as DNA, the CDR3 is TGTGCCACCAGCAGGGGGGCGGGGACGAGGGAGGAGACCCAGTACTTC.

The chain carries TRBV27 and TRBJ1-1; D is perhaps TRBD1 (5 bases). Per germline, CDR1 MNHEY and CDR2 SMNVEV (reference sequence). V gave up 4 bases and J gave up 5 bases, with 17 bases separating them. The CDR3 sequence is 15 residues long. CDR3 protein: CASSSGREGSTEAFF. The CDR3 DNA follows: TGTGCCAGCAGTTCAGGGCGGGAAGGGAGTACTGAAGCTTTCTTT.

V gene TRBV16 combines with J gene TRBJ1-4; D not certain. Looked up from germline, CDR1 is KGHSY and CDR2 is FQNENV. V was cut by 2 bases and J by 7 bases, with 8 bases left in between. This CDR3 is built from 13 residues. The DNA for the CDR3 is TGTGCCAGCAGCCAACGGCTGGGTGAAAAACTGTTTTTT. Protein product: CASSQRLGEKLFF.

The chain is built from TRBV4-1 and TRBJ1-2; D possibly corresponds to TRBD1 (6 bases). V lost 0 bases and J 8 bases, leaving 16 bases between the germline ends. Germline V gene lookup returns CDR1 MGHRA and CDR2 YSYEKL. This CDR3 region has 15 residues. For the CDR3, the DNA is TGCGCCAGCAGCCAAGAAATGGGGCAGGGGTCCGGCTACACCTTC. It yields the protein CASSQEMGQGSGYTF.

The CDR3 DNA follows: TGTGCCAGCAGCTTATCTAAAATGAACACTGAAGCTTTCTTT. It codes for CASSLSKMNTEAFF. The V gene is TRBV11-3, the J gene TRBJ1-1; D is unresolved. There are 14 residues in the CDR3. CDR1 is SGHNT and CDR2 is YENEEA in the germline V gene. The V gene lost 2 bases and the J gene lost 0 bases, with 7 bases spanning the gap.